The 10 T cell receptor beta chains reported below all come from one sample, sequenced in a study of blood T cells in healthy people across ages. It was with a sample-barcoded 5' primer and a J-beta primer mix that a second PCR of about 6 to 12 cycles was run. MiXCR was run by TCRdb on the 5' RACE reads, yielding one entry per CDR3 protein. In the table there are 1.5 million or so distinct CDR3 sequences, approximately 42% of which are singletons. Sequencing was performed on blood. These receptors all stem from a woman aged 18-29 years in good health.

V usage is TRBV19 and J usage is TRBJ1-1, with D perhaps matching TRBD1 (5 bases). In germline, CDR1 is LNHDA, CDR2 SQIVND (reference sequence). Trimming cost V 5 bases and J 0 bases, with 13 bases left between them. The CDR3 is 15 amino acids. The chain's CDR3 is CASSPNRILNTEAFF. Written as DNA, the CDR3 is TGTGCCAGTAGTCCGAACAGGATTTTGAACACTGAAGCTTTCTTT.

This clonotype was detected only a few times. The chain recombines TRBV4-1 with TRBJ2-3; no clear D. CDR1 MGHRA and CDR2 YSYEKL come from the germline V gene. Trimming pared 2 bases from V and 4 bases from J, leaving 10 bases between. This CDR3 has 14 residues. The CDR3 sequence: CASSQNVAPDTQYF. The CDR3 bases are TGCGCCAGCAGCCAAAACGTAGCCCCAGATACGCAGTATTTT.

The genes are TRBV3-1 and TRBJ2-3; 7 bases line up with TRBD1. The trim removed 6 bases at V and 10 bases at J, leaving 10 bases unmatched. Per the germline V gene, CDR1 is LGHDT and CDR2 is YNNKEL (reference sequence). This CDR3 spans 13 amino acids. The CDR3 here is CASSATRGWAQYF. The CDR3 DNA sequence: TGTGCCAGCAGTGCAACCAGGGGGTGGGCGCAGTATTTT.

A single count supports this clonotype. This rearrangement joins TRBV11-2 to TRBJ1-1, with 7 positions matching TRBD1. The CDR3 has 15 residues. The J segment lost 5 bases and the V segment lost 4 bases, leaving 10 bases of the junction unmatched. From germline, CDR1 is SGHAT and CDR2 FQNNGV. In DNA form, the CDR3 reads TGTGCCAGCAGCTCACGAGGGACAGTCGCGACTGAAGCTTTCTTT. It specifies CASSSRGTVATEAFF.

This clonotype was found a few times. V is TRBV3-1 and J is TRBJ2-1; 8 bases are a match to TRBD2. This CDR3 region has 16 residues. CDR1 and CDR2 from the germline V gene are LGHDT and YNNKEL (reference sequence). V was pared by 1 base and J by 7 bases, with 9 bases of the junction left unmatched. CDR3 sequence reads: CASSQVPGGPGNEQFF. DNA of the CDR3: TGTGCCAGCAGCCAAGTTCCGGGAGGGCCGGGTAATGAGCAGTTCTTC.

This clonotype appeared a single time. A much larger clone lies a single base off, so this may be a read error. The chain links TRBV29-1 to TRBJ2-7; TRBD1 is a possible D gene (5 bases). Trimming left V 4 bases short and J 12 bases short, with 22 bases between. CDR3 length equals 13 residues. Germline loops: CDR1 SQVTM, CDR2 ANQGSEA. The CDR3 reads CSVVQAESETRYF. The CDR3 DNA reads TGCAGCGTTGTACAGGCAGAATCGGAGACCCGGTACTTC.

At least ten counts were recorded for this clonotype. The V call is TRBV12-3 or TRBV12-4, the J call TRBJ1-2, with no clear D. V was trimmed by 3 bases and J by 2 bases, leaving 7 bases between them. The CDR3 is made up of 13 amino acids. The CDR3 is CASSFLGNYGYTF. The CDR3 DNA reads TGTGCCAGCAGTTTTTTAGGGAACTATGGCTACACCTTC.

The CDR3 nucleotides are TGCGCCAGCAGCCCCCGGACAGGGATGAGAACAGATACGCAGTATTTT. As protein: CASSPRTGMRTDTQYF. The chain combines TRBV5-1 with TRBJ2-3, with 8 bases fitting TRBD1. J lost 3 bases, V lost 4 bases, and 10 bases had no gene match. The germline CDR1 and CDR2 sequences are SGHRS and YFSETQ. The CDR3 covers 16 residues. The variable domain in full, with the rest retrieved from reference TRBV5-1 and TRBJ2-3, is KAGVTQTPRYLIKTRGQQVTLSCSPISGHRSVSWYQQTPGQGLQFLFEYFSETQRNKGNFPGRFSGRQFSNSRSEMNVSTLELGDSALYLCASSPRTGMRTDTQYFGPGTRLTVL.

CDR3 nucleotide sequence: TGCAGTGCCACGGGACAGGGAGGTGGAGAGACCCAGTACTTC. Translation gives CSATGQGGGETQYF. The chain has TRBV20-1 and TRBJ2-5, with TRBD1 identical over 9 bases. CDR1 is DFQATT, CDR2 SNEGSKA, per germline (reference sequence). Losses at the gene ends were 6 bases for V and 4 bases for J; bases not matched to a gene: 9. The CDR3 consists of 14 residues.

This clonotype appeared a single time. J is TRBJ2-7 and V is TRBV6-1; TRBD2 aligns across 8 bases. V shed 6 bases, J shed 7 bases, and the junction held 17 bases outside the gene matches. The CDR3 runs to 16 residues. Germline V lookup: CDR1 MNHNS, CDR2 SASEGT. CDR3 in DNA: TGTGCCAGCAGGGATAGCGGGGCGCCTTCCTACAATGAGCAGTACTTC. Its translation: CASRDSGAPSYNEQYF.